These 2 T cell receptor beta chains were sequenced from one sample in a study of T cells after yellow fever vaccination. Via MiXCR, TCRdb re-called the 5' RACE reads, giving one row per CDR3 protein. The table has hundreds of thousands of distinct CDR3 sequences, 11% seen once. The sample in question was PBMCs, obtained on the day of the first yellow fever vaccination. These receptors came from a young man who received the YFV17D yellow fever vaccine.

The sample holds many counts of this clonotype. The V gene is TRBV20-1, the J gene TRBJ2-7; D unclear. Germline values: CDR1 DFQATT, CDR2 SNEGSKA (reference sequence). The V gene lost 0 bases and the J gene lost 4 bases, with 7 bases spanning the gap. CDR3 size: 12 residues. Here the CDR3 reads CSAREGRYEQYF. In DNA, the CDR3 is TGCAGTGCTAGAGAGGGTAGATACGAGCAGTACTTC.

The table lists this clonotype with a few counts. The gene calls are TRBV12-3 or TRBV12-4 and TRBJ2-2; maybe TRBD1 (5 bases). The CDR3 is 15 amino acids. Trimming stripped 3 bases from V and 3 bases from J, with 11 bases between. The CDR3: CASSFLGAHTGELFF. The CDR3 nucleotides read TGTGCCAGCAGTTTTCTTGGGGCGCACACCGGGGAGCTGTTTTTT.